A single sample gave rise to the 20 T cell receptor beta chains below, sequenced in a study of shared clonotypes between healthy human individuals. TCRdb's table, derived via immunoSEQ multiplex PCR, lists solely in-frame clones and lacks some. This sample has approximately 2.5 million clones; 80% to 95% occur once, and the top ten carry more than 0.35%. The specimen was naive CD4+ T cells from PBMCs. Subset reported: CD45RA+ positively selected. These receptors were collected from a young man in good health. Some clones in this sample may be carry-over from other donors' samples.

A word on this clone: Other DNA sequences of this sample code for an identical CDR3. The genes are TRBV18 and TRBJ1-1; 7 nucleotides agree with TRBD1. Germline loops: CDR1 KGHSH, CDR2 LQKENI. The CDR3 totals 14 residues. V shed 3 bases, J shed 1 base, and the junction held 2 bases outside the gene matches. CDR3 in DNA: TGTGCCAGCTCACCCGGGACAGCGAACACTGAAGCTTTCTTT. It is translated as CASSPGTANTEAFF.

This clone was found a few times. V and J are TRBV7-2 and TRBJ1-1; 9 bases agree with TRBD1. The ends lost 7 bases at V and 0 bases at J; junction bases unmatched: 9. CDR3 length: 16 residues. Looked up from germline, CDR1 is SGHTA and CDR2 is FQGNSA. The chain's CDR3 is CASILTGGVLNTEAFF. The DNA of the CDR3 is TGTGCCAGCATTCTGACAGGGGGGGTATTGAACACTGAAGCTTTCTTT.

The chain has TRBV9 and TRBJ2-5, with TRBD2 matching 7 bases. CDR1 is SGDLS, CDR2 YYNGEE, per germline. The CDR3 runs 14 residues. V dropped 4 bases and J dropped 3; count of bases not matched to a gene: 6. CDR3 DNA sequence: TGTGCCAGCAGCCGGGGAGGGGTTGAAGAGACCCAGTACTTC. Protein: CASSRGGVEETQYF.

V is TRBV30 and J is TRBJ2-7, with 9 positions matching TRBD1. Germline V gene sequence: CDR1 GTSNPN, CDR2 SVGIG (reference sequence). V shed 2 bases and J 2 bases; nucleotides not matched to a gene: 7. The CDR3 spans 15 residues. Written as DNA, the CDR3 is TGTGCCTGGAGTCAAGGCGGGACAGGGACCTACGAGCAGTACTTC. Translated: CAWSQGGTGTYEQYF.

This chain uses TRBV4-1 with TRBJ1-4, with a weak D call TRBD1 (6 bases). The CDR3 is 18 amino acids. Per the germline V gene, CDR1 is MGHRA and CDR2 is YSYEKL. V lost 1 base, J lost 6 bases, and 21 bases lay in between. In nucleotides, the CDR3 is TGCGCCAGCAGCCAAGTCGGTCAGGGGCGAGCGACGGATGAAAAACTGTTTTTT. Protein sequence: CASSQVGQGRATDEKLFF.

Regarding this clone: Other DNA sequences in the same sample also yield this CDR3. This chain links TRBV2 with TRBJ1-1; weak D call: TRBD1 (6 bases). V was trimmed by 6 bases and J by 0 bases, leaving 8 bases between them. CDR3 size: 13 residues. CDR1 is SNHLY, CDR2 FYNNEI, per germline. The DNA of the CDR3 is TGTGCCAGCAGACAGGGAATGAACACTGAAGCTTTCTTT. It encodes CASRQGMNTEAFF.

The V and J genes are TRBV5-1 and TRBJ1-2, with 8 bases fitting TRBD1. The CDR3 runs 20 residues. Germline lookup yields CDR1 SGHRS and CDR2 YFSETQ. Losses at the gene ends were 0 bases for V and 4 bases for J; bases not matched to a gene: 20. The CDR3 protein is CASSLANVGSESTGAYGYTF. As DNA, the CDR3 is TGCGCCAGCAGCTTGGCCAACGTTGGGAGTGAGTCGACAGGGGCCTATGGCTACACCTTC.

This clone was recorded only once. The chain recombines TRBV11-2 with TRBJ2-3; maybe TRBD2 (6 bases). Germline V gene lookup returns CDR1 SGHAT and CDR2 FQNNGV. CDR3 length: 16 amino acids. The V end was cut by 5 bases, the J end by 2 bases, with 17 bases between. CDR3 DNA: TGTGCCAGCAGCGATTTCGGCGGGGTTTCCACAGATACGCAGTATTTT. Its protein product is CASSDFGGVSTDTQYF.

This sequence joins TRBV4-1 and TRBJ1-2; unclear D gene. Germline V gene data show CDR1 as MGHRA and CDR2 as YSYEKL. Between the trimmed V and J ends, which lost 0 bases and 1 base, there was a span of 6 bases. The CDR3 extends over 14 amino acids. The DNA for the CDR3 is TGCGCCAGCAGCCAAGAAACGAATAACTATGGCTACACCTTC. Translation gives CASSQETNNYGYTF.

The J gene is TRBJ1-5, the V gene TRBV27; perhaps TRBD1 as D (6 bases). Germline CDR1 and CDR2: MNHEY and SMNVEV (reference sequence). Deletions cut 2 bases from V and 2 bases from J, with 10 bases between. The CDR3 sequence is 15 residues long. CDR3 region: CASSLTGRGNQPQHF. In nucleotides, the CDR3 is TGTGCCAGCAGTTTAACAGGGAGGGGCAATCAGCCCCAGCATTTT.

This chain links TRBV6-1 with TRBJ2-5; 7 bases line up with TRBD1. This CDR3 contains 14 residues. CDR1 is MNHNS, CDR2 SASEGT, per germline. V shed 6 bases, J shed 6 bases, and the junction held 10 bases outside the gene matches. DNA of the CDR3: TGTGCCAGCAGCCGACAGGGTGACCCTCAGACCCAGTACTTC. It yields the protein CASSRQGDPQTQYF.

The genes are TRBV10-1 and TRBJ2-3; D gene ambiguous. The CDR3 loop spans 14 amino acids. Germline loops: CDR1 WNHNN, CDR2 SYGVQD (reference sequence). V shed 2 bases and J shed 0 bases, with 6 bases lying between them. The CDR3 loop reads CASSERASTDTQYF. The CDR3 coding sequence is TGCGCCAGCAGTGAGCGGGCCAGCACAGATACGCAGTATTTT.

CDR3 bases: TGTGCCAGCAGCTTACGAGGGAGGGTAGAAGGTGCGGGGGCGGGGCCCCAGCATTTT. It codes for CASSLRGRVEGAGAGPQHF. J is TRBJ1-5 and V is TRBV7-3; weak D call: TRBD1 (6 bases). The V gene lost 2 bases and the J gene lost 9 bases, with 29 bases spanning the gap. The germline V gene has CDR1 SGHTA and CDR2 FQGTGA. The CDR3 is 19 residues long.

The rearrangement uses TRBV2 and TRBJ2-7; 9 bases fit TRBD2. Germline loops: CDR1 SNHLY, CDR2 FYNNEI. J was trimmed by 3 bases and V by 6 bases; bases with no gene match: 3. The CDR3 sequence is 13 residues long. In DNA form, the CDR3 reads TGTGCCAGCAGCATAGCGGGAGTCTACGAGCAGTACTTC. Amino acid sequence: CASSIAGVYEQYF.

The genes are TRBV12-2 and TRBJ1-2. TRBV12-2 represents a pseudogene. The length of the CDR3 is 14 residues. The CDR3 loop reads CASRPCWGGVGYTF. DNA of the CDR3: TGTGCAAGTCGCCCCTGCTGGGGGGGGGTTGGCTACACCTTC.

This CDR3 is CASSTGRRNTEAFF. Written as DNA, the CDR3 is TGTGCCAGCAGTACCGGCAGGAGGAACACTGAAGCTTTCTTT. V and J are TRBV25-1 and TRBJ1-1; D is undetermined. Germline V CDR1 and CDR2: MGHDK, SYGVNS. The CDR3 extends over 14 amino acids. V was shortened by 5 bases and J by 1 base, with 11 bases between the two germline ends.

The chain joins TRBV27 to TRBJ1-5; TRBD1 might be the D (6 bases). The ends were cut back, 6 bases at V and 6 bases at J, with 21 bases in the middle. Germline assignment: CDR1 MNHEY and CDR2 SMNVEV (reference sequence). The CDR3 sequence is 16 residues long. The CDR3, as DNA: TGTGCCAGCAGAAGGGTGGGGGGCGGGTCCGGTCAGCCCCAGCATTTT. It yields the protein CASRRVGGGSGQPQHF.

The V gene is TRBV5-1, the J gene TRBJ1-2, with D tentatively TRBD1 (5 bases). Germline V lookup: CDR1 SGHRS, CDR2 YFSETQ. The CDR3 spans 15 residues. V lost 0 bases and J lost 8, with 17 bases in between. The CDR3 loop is CASSLGGRLPMGYTF. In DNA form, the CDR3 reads TGCGCCAGCAGCTTGGGGGGCAGGCTCCCTATGGGCTACACCTTC.

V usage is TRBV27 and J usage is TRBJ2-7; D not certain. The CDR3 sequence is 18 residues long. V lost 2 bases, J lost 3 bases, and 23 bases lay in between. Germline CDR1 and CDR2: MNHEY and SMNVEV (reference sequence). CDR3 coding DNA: TGTGCCAGCAGTTTAAGAGGAACCCTAAGAGGACCCTACTACGAGCAGTACTTC. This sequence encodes CASSLRGTLRGPYYEQYF.

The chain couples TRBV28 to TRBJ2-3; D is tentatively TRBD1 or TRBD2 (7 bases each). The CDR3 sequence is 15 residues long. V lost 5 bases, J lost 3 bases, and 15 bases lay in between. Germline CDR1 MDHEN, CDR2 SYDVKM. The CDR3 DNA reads TGTGCCAGCAGTAGGCAGCAGGGGGGGACAGATACGCAGTATTTT. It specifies CASSRQQGGTDTQYF.